Listed here is a single T cell receptor beta chain. This record belongs to a study of T cells expressing NK-cell markers. Germline CDR1 reads MNHEY; CDR2 reads SVGAGI. The CDR3 is made up of 16 amino acids. TCRdb re-called the 5' RACE reads; one entry per CDR3 protein, DNA not given. The data include some 410,000 distinct CDR3 sequences; the top ten clones carry 7.3%. This TCR was sampled from a woman between 18 and 70 years old in good health. The sequencing sample was made of blood T cells: a sorted CD56 or NKG2C T cell subset, CD4+ or CD8+ T cells, or bulk PBMC T cells (not recorded which). The chain employs TRBV6-5 and TRBJ2-3; no DNA is available, so the TRBD1 call from TCRdb remains unchecked. CDR3 protein: CASSSLPDRDADTQYF.